This TCR beta chain was identified during a study of blood T cell repertoires in COVID-19 (TCRdb year 2020). Regarding the research as a whole: Samples from collaborators originated in the United States, Italy and Spain and spanned both the acute and convalescent phases of COVID-19. The material from the prospective study consisted of cDNA or gDNA derived from T cells, B-cell-depleted T cells, or PBMCs. Deeply sampled blood TCRbeta repertoires from subjects exposed to, actively infected with, or recovered from COVID-19 were included in the dataset. The repertoires were released in a freely available public database meant as a resource for research on the immune response to SARS-CoV-2. The samples were drawn from the first 160 participants of the ongoing ImmuneRACE study and from over a thousand subjects provided by 6 global collaborators. Nearly every sample came with metadata listing a de-identified subject ID, COVID-19 status, age in years and sex. Where HLA class I and class II types were available, the types were taken from metadata supplied by the sample provider, not from assay-based typing.

This clone was counted between two and nine times. Its antigen is currently not known. No base qualities exist here, and no much larger clone lies one base off it. The immunoSEQ Assay, a bias-controlled multiplex PCR, was used to amplify TCRbeta CDR3 regions from genomic DNA. Turning to the authors' computational methods: Within the assay, amplification of reference gene primers was used to estimate how many nucleated cells each sample contained. Sequence reads were collapsed and filtered to measure the absolute abundance of every unique TCRbeta CDR3 rearrangement. For each sample, productive Simpson clonality was calculated by taking the square root of Simpson's diversity index across productive rearrangements. TCRdb obtained this table from immuneACCESS and retained in-frame rearrangements with V and J assigned. These tables miss some clones; where compared with another copy, unresolved V genes account for less than half of the shortfall, and the remainder is unexplained. D and trimming were read from the DNA, whereas the V and J calls and clone size are those reported in that table. This sample holds about 73,000 clones; approximately 84% were observed only once. Clones ranked in the top ten supply around 28% of the sample.

The CDR3 runs 15 amino acids, cysteine and phenylalanine included. The sequence is cut down to CDR3 DNA, 45 bases in frame from base 1. CDR1 is given as SGHNT and CDR2 as YYREEE, both from the germline V gene (reference sequence). The trim is 2 bases for V and 4 bases for J, with a gap of 14 bases between the germline ends. General conclusions and limits of the study: Clinical and demographic metadata were provided uncurated, with the amount varying by source and participant.

Whole blood was collected in K2EDTA tubes by collaborating institutions according to the institutions' own protocols. For TCRbeta analysis, collaborator samples were shipped as frozen whole blood, as isolated PBMCs, or as DNA extracted from either sample type. Recombination linked TRBV5-4 to TRBJ2-3; TRBD2 is a weak D gene call, 6 bases matching. The clonotype was recovered from a human donor in a cohort sampled during active COVID-19. The sequenced sample consisted of peripheral blood. The base sequence is TGTGCCAGCAGCTTAGCGGGCGTGGGTTCAGATACGCAGTATTTT. Its protein reads: CASSLAGVGSDTQYF.